These 17 T cell receptor beta chains were all obtained from the same sample, sequenced in a study of human T cells and chemical hapten exposure. TCRdb fed the RACE reads into MiXCR, producing one record per CDR3 protein. The table has 120,000 to 150,000 distinct CDR3 sequences, about an eighth seen once; the top ten hold about 1.4%. Time point specified: patch test 2, 6 weeks after DPC sensitization. Sample treatment: therapeutic diphenylcyclopropenone sensitization with weekly scalp DPC. The sequences come from whole blood, collected in connection with sensitization to the hapten diphenylcyclopropenone (DPC). These receptors were obtained from a woman aged 45-60 years with alopecia areata. Some clones in this sample may be carry-over from other donors' samples.

The V call is TRBV7-2, the J call TRBJ1-1; no clear D gene. Trimming cost V 0 bases and J 0 bases, with 11 bases left between them. The CDR3 extends over 16 amino acids. Germline values: CDR1 SGHTA, CDR2 FQGNSA. CDR3: CASSLAGSQLNTEAFF. CDR3 DNA sequence: TGTGCCAGCAGCTTAGCTGGTTCGCAGTTGAACACTGAAGCTTTCTTT.

This clonotype was counted between two and nine times. The CDR3 DNA reads as TGTGCCAGCAGTCAGACTAGCGGGAGGGTCTACAATGAGCAGTTCTTC. Translated: CASSQTSGRVYNEQFF. The chain couples TRBV6-1 to TRBJ2-1; 14 nucleotides align to TRBD2. Germline CDR1 MNHNS, CDR2 SASEGT. The CDR3 totals 16 residues. V was clipped by 5 bases and J by 3 bases; unmatched bases: 3.

This clonotype was found many times. The chain is built from TRBV24-1 and TRBJ2-5, with a weak D call TRBD2 (7 bases). CDR3 length equals 15 residues. V lost 3 bases to trimming and J lost 5 bases, with 15 bases between them. CDR1 is KGHDR, CDR2 SFDVKD, per germline. CDR3: CATSDGQSGRETQYF. In DNA, the CDR3 is TGTGCCACCAGTGATGGACAGTCCGGGAGGGAGACCCAGTACTTC.

This clonotype came up a few times. J is TRBJ2-5 and V is TRBV7-2; unclear D gene. The CDR3 length is 16 residues. The germline CDR1 and CDR2 sequences are SGHTA and FQGNSA. The V and J ends lost 4 bases and 3 bases respectively, with 18 bases between them. The CDR3 DNA reads TGTGCCAGCAGCTCCACGCGTTGGTTTTCCAAAGAGACCCAGTACTTC. The encoded protein is CASSSTRWFSKETQYF.

This clonotype was counted between two and nine times. The chain recombines TRBV12-3 or TRBV12-4 with TRBJ2-2, with D hard to call. V was clipped by 4 bases and J by 6 bases, with 12 bases between them. The CDR3 spans 14 residues. This CDR3 reads CASSSPKVAGELFF. CDR3 coding DNA: TGTGCCAGCAGTTCCCCGAAGGTCGCCGGGGAGCTGTTTTTT.

Only a few counts were recorded for this clonotype. The rearrangement uses TRBV14 and TRBJ1-6; tentatively, D is TRBD1 (6 bases). V was cut by 2 bases and J by 5 bases, with 7 bases left in between. Germline CDR1 and CDR2: SGHDN and FVKESK. The CDR3 consists of 14 residues. This chain's CDR3 is CASSQRTDNSPLHF. The CDR3, as DNA: TGTGCCAGCAGCCAACGGACAGATAATTCACCCCTCCACTTT. The full variable domain, with the rest looked up from reference TRBV14 and TRBJ1-6, is EAGVTQFPSHSVIEKGQTVTLRCDPISGHDNLYWYRRVMGKEIKFLLHFVKESKQDESGMPNNRFLAERTGGTYSTLKVQPAELEDSGVYFCASSQRTDNSPLHFGNGTRLTVT.

The rearrangement uses TRBV5-1 and TRBJ2-3; perhaps D is TRBD1 or TRBD2 (5 bases each). The length of the CDR3 is 17 residues. The ends were cut back, 4 bases at V and 3 bases at J, with 21 bases in the middle. The germline V gene has CDR1 SGHRS and CDR2 YFSETQ. The CDR3 loop is CASSRDGLSLGTDTQYF. CDR3 DNA sequence: TGCGCCAGCAGCCGGGACGGTCTCTCGCTAGGTACAGATACGCAGTATTTT.

This clonotype came up a few times. The genes are TRBV30 and TRBJ2-7; the D is unclear. Trimming pared 3 bases from V and 1 base from J, leaving 4 bases between. The CDR3 runs 11 residues. The germline gives CDR1 GTSNPN, CDR2 SVGIG (reference sequence). The CDR3 reads CAWSLSYEQYF. CDR3 nucleotides: TGTGCCTGGAGCCTTTCCTACGAGCAGTACTTC.

About this clonotype itself: Relative to the germline gene, one junction end is altered; a read error may explain this. V and J are TRBV19 and TRBJ2-5, with D uncertain. Germline loops: CDR1 LNHDA, CDR2 SQIVND (reference sequence). The CDR3 is made up of 11 amino acids. Written as DNA, the CDR3 is TGTGCCAGTACCCCCCAAGAGACCAAGTACTTC. Its protein product is CASTPQETKYF.

This chain uses TRBV5-1 with TRBJ2-5; 9 bases match TRBD2. This CDR3 has 16 amino acids. Germline lookup yields CDR1 SGHRS and CDR2 YFSETQ. With V trimmed by 2 bases and J by 2 bases, 7 bases remained unmatched. This CDR3 is CASSFTSGPVQETQYF. The DNA for the CDR3 is TGCGCCAGCAGCTTTACTAGCGGGCCCGTTCAAGAGACCCAGTACTTC.

The CDR3 DNA is TGTGCCAGCGGAGGACAGGGCCTTCTGAACTATGGCTACACCTTC. Translating it yields CASGGQGLLNYGYTF. V gene TRBV7-9 combines with J gene TRBJ1-2; TRBD1 matches at 8 bases. The junction had 10 bases not matched to a gene; V was cut back by 8 bases and J by 2 bases. CDR3 length equals 15 residues. Germline V gene sequence: CDR1 SEHNR, CDR2 FQNEAQ (reference sequence).

In its sample, this clonotype was seen a few times. The chain is built from TRBV5-1 and TRBJ1-1; D may be TRBD1 (6 bases). Trimming took off 7 bases at V and 0 bases at J, with 16 bases between the two ends. The CDR3 is 15 residues long. CDR1 is SGHRS and CDR2 is YFSETQ in the germline V gene. CDR3: CASAHWGLMNTEAFF. The DNA for the CDR3 is TGCGCCAGCGCCCACTGGGGGCTGATGAACACTGAAGCTTTCTTT.

The chain links TRBV5-1 to TRBJ2-7; the match to TRBD2 covers 7 bases. Germline lookup yields CDR1 SGHRS and CDR2 YFSETQ. V shed 5 bases and J 6 bases; nucleotides not matched to a gene: 11. The CDR3 spans 14 residues. For the CDR3, the DNA is TGCGCCAGCAGTACTGGCGCGGGAGTAACCGAGCAGTACTTC. It specifies CASSTGAGVTEQYF.

This clonotype was recorded many times. The chain combines TRBV7-3 with TRBJ2-1; D call uncertain. V lost 0 bases and J lost 7, with 16 bases in between. The CDR3 contains 16 residues. Germline loops: CDR1 SGHTA, CDR2 FQGTGA. For the CDR3, the DNA is TGTGCCAGCAGCTTAACCCCCTCGCCGAACAGTAATGAGCAGTTCTTC. It encodes CASSLTPSPNSNEQFF.

The V and J genes are TRBV28 and TRBJ1-1; tentatively, D is TRBD1 (5 bases). V was pared by 3 bases and J by 3 bases, with 14 bases between. The CDR3 has 15 residues. Germline V gives CDR1 MDHEN, CDR2 SYDVKM. Here the CDR3 reads CASSFLAGKHTEAFF. The DNA of the CDR3 is TGTGCCAGCAGTTTTCTCGCAGGGAAGCACACTGAAGCTTTCTTT.

The chain is built from TRBV6-2 or TRBV6-3 and TRBJ2-3; TRBD2 might be the D (7 bases). V dropped 8 bases and J dropped 4 bases, with 19 bases sitting between them. From germline, CDR1 is MNHEY and CDR2 SVGEGT. The CDR3 totals 15 residues. In DNA form, the CDR3 reads TGTGCCAGCGCCCTGGGGGCGGGAGCTTCAGATACGCAGTATTTT. The encoded protein is CASALGAGASDTQYF.

This clonotype showed up just a few times. V is TRBV29-1 and J is TRBJ2-1; TRBD2 agrees at 8 bases. J lost 4 bases, V lost 7 bases, and 9 bases had no gene match. The CDR3 covers 14 residues. CDR1 and CDR2 (germline): SQVTM, ANQGSEA. The CDR3 is CSAGTGTRYNEQFF. CDR3 DNA sequence: TGCAGCGCAGGAACCGGGACTAGGTACAATGAGCAGTTCTTC.